The 32 T cell receptor beta chains given below trace back to one sample, sequenced in a study of OX40 agonist ivuxolimab in advanced cancers. The table came from immunoSEQ multiplex PCR; TCRdb's copy has only in-frame clones and leaves some out. The sample consists of approximately 71,000 clones, roughly 84% of them appearing once. This material consisted of CD4+ or CD8+ T cells sorted from blood, taken in a trial of the OX40 agonist ivuxolimab. The source of these receptors is an adult with an advanced solid tumor such as melanoma, head and neck, liver or kidney cancer.

The rearrangement joins TRBV6-1 to TRBJ2-3, with 11 bases aligning to TRBD2. The germline CDR1 and CDR2 sequences are MNHNS and SASEGT. The V gene end was trimmed by 2 bases and the J gene end by 6 bases; junction bases not matched to a gene: 13. The CDR3 sequence is 18 residues long. CDR3 in amino acids: CASSEWGGTSGGSDTQYF. The CDR3 region has the DNA TGTGCCAGCAGTGAATGGGGGGGGACTAGCGGTGGTTCGGATACGCAGTATTTT.

The CDR3 reads CASSWTDQPYGELFF. The CDR3 region has the DNA TGTGCCAGCAGCTGGACAGACCAACCCTATGGGGAGCTGTTTTTT. This chain joins TRBV5-6 and TRBJ2-2; possibly TRBD1 for D (6 bases). V lost 3 bases, J lost 8 bases, and 17 bases lay in between. The germline V gene has CDR1 SGHDT and CDR2 YYEEEE. This CDR3 spans 15 amino acids. The complete variable domain, with remaining parts taken from reference TRBV5-6 and TRBJ2-2, reads DAGVTQSPTHLIKTRGQQVTLRCSPKSGHDTVSWYQQALGQGPQFIFQYYEEEERQRGNFPDRFSGHQFPNYSSELNVNALLLGDSALYLCASSWTDQPYGELFFGEGSRLTVL.

The chain combines TRBV2 with TRBJ2-2, with 10 bases matching TRBD2. J was trimmed by 5 bases and V by 4 bases; bases with no gene match: 4. Per germline, CDR1 SNHLY and CDR2 FYNNEI. CDR3 size: 15 residues. The CDR3, as DNA: TGTGCCAGCAGTGGAGCGGGGGGGCAGACCGGGGAGCTGTTTTTT. This gives the protein CASSGAGGQTGELFF.

The chain employs TRBV28 and TRBJ2-2; D possibly corresponds to TRBD2 (5 bases). The CDR3 is 16 amino acids. The V gene lost 5 bases and the J gene lost 5 bases, with 18 bases spanning the gap. Germline lookup yields CDR1 MDHEN and CDR2 SYDVKM. CDR3 nucleotides: TGTGCCAGCAGTCCCCACCTAGCCGACTTGACCGGGGAGCTGTTTTTT. Its translation is CASSPHLADLTGELFF. Using reference TRBV28 and TRBJ2-2 for the parts outside the CDR3, the full variable domain is DVKVTQSSRYLVKRTGEKVFLECVQDMDHENMFWYRQDPGLGLRLIYFSYDVKMKEKGDIPEGYSVSREKKERFSLILESASTNQTSMYLCASSPHLADLTGELFFGEGSRLTVL.

This clone has just one count. V is TRBV7-2 and J is TRBJ2-3; 7 bases map to TRBD1. Germline V gives CDR1 SGHTA, CDR2 FQGNSA. V was clipped by 0 bases and J by 1 base; unmatched bases: 7. This CDR3 contains 17 residues. The CDR3 loop reads CASSLAPEGAGTDTQYF. The DNA of the CDR3 is TGTGCCAGCAGCTTAGCCCCAGAGGGGGCCGGCACAGATACGCAGTATTTT.

V is TRBV29-1 and J is TRBJ2-7; the match to TRBD1 covers 10 bases. Germline assignment: CDR1 SQVTM and CDR2 ANQGSEA. After removal of 1 base from V and 2 bases from J, the junction contained 2 bases not matched to a gene. The CDR3 is 14 amino acids. The CDR3 nucleotides are TGCAGCGTTGAAGGGGACAGGGGACCCTACGAGCAGTACTTC. Its translation: CSVEGDRGPYEQYF.

The chain links TRBV18 to TRBJ2-4; tentatively, D is TRBD1 (5 bases). V lost 4 bases, J lost 6 bases, and 13 bases lay in between. Germline loops: CDR1 KGHSH, CDR2 LQKENI. This CDR3 spans 14 amino acids. Here the CDR3 DNA reads TGTGCCAGCTCACTTCAGGGATGGCGAAACATTCAGTACTTC. Its protein product is CASSLQGWRNIQYF.

This clone has only a few counts. The chain links TRBV7-9 to TRBJ2-7; D not resolved. Per the germline V gene, CDR1 is SEHNR and CDR2 is FQNEAQ (reference sequence). Trimming removed 8 bases from V and 2 bases from J, with 4 bases in between. This CDR3 region has 10 residues. The CDR3 DNA is TGTGCCAGCGGGACCTACGAGCAGTACTTC. Translated, it gives CASGTYEQYF.

This clone was seen a few times. The rearrangement uses TRBV19 and TRBJ2-1; D gene uncertain. The V gene's germline CDR1 is LNHDA and CDR2 SQIVND (reference sequence). The CDR3 is 14 amino acids. Trimming pared 5 bases from V and 6 bases from J, leaving 14 bases between. CDR3 sequence (DNA): TGTGCCAGTAGTTTAAGGGCTGAACCCAATGAGCAGTTCTTC. Translating it yields CASSLRAEPNEQFF. Full variable domain (remainder filled in from reference TRBV19 and TRBJ2-1): DGGITQSPKYLFRKEGQNVTLSCEQNLNHDAMYWYRQDPGQGLRLIYYSQIVNDFQKGDIAEGYSVSREKKESFPLTVTSAQKNPTAFYLCASSLRAEPNEQFFGPGTRLTVL.

V usage is TRBV6-1 and J usage is TRBJ2-3; 10 bases fit TRBD2. In germline, CDR1 is MNHNS, CDR2 SASEGT. Germline trimming cut 1 base from V and 0 bases from J; bases unmatched to any gene: 4. The length of the CDR3 is 17 residues. CDR3 nucleotides: TGTGCCAGCAGTGAAGTTATTAGCGGGGGGAGCACAGATACGCAGTATTTT. It codes for CASSEVISGGSTDTQYF.

V gene TRBV7-9 combines with J gene TRBJ2-1, with 11 bases that match TRBD2. J lost 7 bases, V lost 4 bases, and 9 bases had no gene match. Looked up from germline, CDR1 is SEHNR and CDR2 is FQNEAQ (reference sequence). The CDR3 consists of 16 residues. The CDR3 loop is CASSSSGLAALNEQFF. The CDR3 DNA sequence: TGTGCCAGCAGCTCCTCGGGACTAGCGGCGCTAAATGAGCAGTTCTTC.

The chain couples TRBV29-1 to TRBJ2-1, with 8 bases matching TRBD2. The V and J ends lost 7 bases and 8 bases, in that order; junction bases with no gene match: 22. The CDR3 has 17 residues. Germline lookup yields CDR1 SQVTM and CDR2 ANQGSEA. The CDR3 loop is CSALGFLKAGAYDEQFF. The CDR3, as DNA: TGCAGCGCCTTGGGATTTCTTAAAGCGGGAGCGTATGATGAGCAGTTCTTC.

The chain couples TRBV5-1 to TRBJ2-3; D gene unclear. V was cut by 4 bases and J by 4 bases, with 10 bases left in between. There are 13 residues in the CDR3. Germline-derived CDR1 and CDR2 are SGHRS and YFSETQ. CDR3 sequence: CASSVPRADTQYF. CDR3 DNA sequence: TGCGCCAGCAGCGTCCCTCGGGCAGATACGCAGTATTTT.

The rearrangement joins TRBV5-1 to TRBJ2-1; 7 bases match TRBD2. The CDR3 extends over 12 amino acids. Germline V lookup: CDR1 SGHRS, CDR2 YFSETQ. V gave up 3 bases and J gave up 8 bases; unmatched junction bases: 2. CDR3 DNA: TGCGCCAGCAGCTGGGCGGGAGATGAGCAGTTCTTC. Translating gives CASSWAGDEQFF. The whole variable domain, remainder taken from reference TRBV5-1 and TRBJ2-1, is KAGVTQTPRYLIKTRGQQVTLSCSPISGHRSVSWYQQTPGQGLQFLFEYFSETQRNKGNFPGRFSGRQFSNSRSEMNVSTLELGDSALYLCASSWAGDEQFFGPGTRLTVL.

The chain combines TRBV28 with TRBJ1-5, with D possibly matching TRBD1 (5 bases). This CDR3 contains 15 residues. V was shortened by 3 bases and J by 0 bases, with 9 bases between the two germline ends. The V gene's germline CDR1 is MDHEN and CDR2 SYDVKM. DNA of the CDR3: TGTGCCAGCAGTTTCCGAGGGACTAGCAATCAGCCCCAGCATTTT. It codes for CASSFRGTSNQPQHF.

The chain employs TRBV9 and TRBJ1-2; D is uncertain. The CDR3 is 13 residues long. Germline CDR1 is SGDLS and CDR2 is YYNGEE. Trimming left V 5 bases short and J 8 bases short, with 16 bases between. CDR3 sequence reads: CASRTRSGIGYTF. CDR3 DNA: TGTGCCAGCAGAACCCGCTCCGGGATCGGCTACACCTTC.

V is TRBV7-3 and J is TRBJ1-2; tentative D call: TRBD1 (5 bases). The CDR3 contains 15 residues. CDR1 and CDR2 (germline): SGHTA, FQGTGA. V was shortened by 2 bases and J by 4 bases, with 14 bases between the two germline ends. The CDR3 DNA is TGTGCCAGCAGCTTATCGGGCAGGGCGGGCTATGGCTACACCTTC. The encoded protein is CASSLSGRAGYGYTF.

This chain uses TRBV10-3 with TRBJ1-1, with D possibly matching TRBD1 (5 bases). The length of the CDR3 is 16 residues. Trimming pared 9 bases from V and 0 bases from J, leaving 20 bases between. Germline-derived CDR1 and CDR2 are ENHRY and SYGVKD. The CDR3 DNA reads as TGTGCCATGGCTTCCCCGGCCGGGGGACTGAACACTGAAGCTTTCTTT. This encodes CAMASPAGGLNTEAFF.

The chain carries TRBV5-1 and TRBJ1-2; D might be TRBD1 (5 bases). V was cut by 5 bases and J by 3 bases, with 11 bases left in between. The CDR3 consists of 13 residues. CDR1 is SGHRS, CDR2 YFSETQ, per germline. In nucleotides, the CDR3 is TGCGCCAGCAGTTCCGGGACGGACTATGGCTACACCTTC. Protein sequence: CASSSGTDYGYTF.

This chain links TRBV7-3 with TRBJ2-2, with 9 nucleotides matching TRBD2. From germline, CDR1 is SGHTA and CDR2 FQGTGA. This CDR3 spans 18 amino acids. J gave up 0 bases and V 1 base, and 6 bases lay outside the gene matches. The CDR3 reads CASSLNPAGGPNTGELFF. In DNA form, the CDR3 reads TGTGCCAGCAGCTTAAATCCAGCGGGGGGACCGAACACCGGGGAGCTGTTTTTT.

The count of this clone is one. This chain joins TRBV14 and TRBJ2-3; D gene unclear. Trimming pared 1 base from V and 2 bases from J, leaving 13 bases between. This CDR3 comprises 16 residues. CDR1 SGHDN and CDR2 FVKESK come from the germline V gene. The CDR3 region has the DNA TGTGCCAGCAGCCAAGGAAGGGCGCCCTACACAGATACGCAGTATTTT. Its translation: CASSQGRAPYTDTQYF.

This clone came up a few times. V and J are TRBV7-9 and TRBJ1-1, with D perhaps TRBD1 (5 bases). Germline V gives CDR1 SEHNR, CDR2 FQNEAQ (reference sequence). The CDR3 has 13 residues. V lost 5 bases and J lost 4, with 11 bases in between. The CDR3 region is CASSTGQVTEAFF. The CDR3 DNA sequence: TGTGCCAGCAGCACGGGGCAGGTCACTGAAGCTTTCTTT.

The chain employs TRBV19 and TRBJ1-5, with D possibly TRBD1 on 6 matching bases. With 4 bases removed from V and 6 bases from J, the gap between germline ends came to 16 bases. The length of the CDR3 is 15 residues. Germline V gene sequence: CDR1 LNHDA, CDR2 SQIVND (reference sequence). The CDR3 DNA sequence: TGTGCCAGTAGTAGGATGGTGCAGGGGAGTCAGCCCCAGCATTTT. Its protein product is CASSRMVQGSQPQHF. Full variable domain (missing parts from reference TRBV19 and TRBJ1-5): DGGITQSPKYLFRKEGQNVTLSCEQNLNHDAMYWYRQDPGQGLRLIYYSQIVNDFQKGDIAEGYSVSREKKESFPLTVTSAQKNPTAFYLCASSRMVQGSQPQHFGDGTRLSIL.

This clone was found once. The gene calls are TRBV25-1 and TRBJ1-2; possibly TRBD1 for D (5 bases). The length of the CDR3 is 14 residues. Germline V gene data show CDR1 as MGHDK and CDR2 as SYGVNS. Trimming took off 1 base at V and 5 bases at J, with 11 bases between the two ends. DNA of the CDR3: TGTGCCAGCAGTGAATCCCAAGGGGATTATGGCTACACCTTC. Residues: CASSESQGDYGYTF.

This clone was seen a few times. This chain connects TRBV5-6 to TRBJ1-1; D gene uncertain. The CDR3 is 15 residues long. With 3 bases removed from V and 1 base from J, the gap between germline ends came to 13 bases. Germline-derived CDR1 and CDR2 are SGHDT and YYEEEE. The CDR3 loop is CASSSYAEWNTEAFF. CDR3 DNA: TGTGCCAGCAGCTCTTACGCGGAGTGGAACACTGAAGCTTTCTTT. The variable domain in full, with the rest retrieved from reference TRBV5-6 and TRBJ1-1, is DAGVTQSPTHLIKTRGQQVTLRCSPKSGHDTVSWYQQALGQGPQFIFQYYEEEERQRGNFPDRFSGHQFPNYSSELNVNALLLGDSALYLCASSSYAEWNTEAFFGQGTRLTVV.

This clone was detected a few times. The rearrangement uses TRBV7-2 and TRBJ2-2; perhaps TRBD2 as D (5 bases). Germline V gene sequence: CDR1 SGHTA, CDR2 FQGNSA. This CDR3 spans 15 amino acids. V dropped 2 bases and J dropped 4 bases, with 11 bases sitting between them. This CDR3 reads CASSLRGAPTGELFF. CDR3 DNA: TGTGCCAGCAGCTTACGGGGAGCTCCCACCGGGGAGCTGTTTTTT.

The chain carries TRBV19 and TRBJ2-2, with D unclear. V was clipped by 10 bases and J by 0 bases, with 12 bases between them. The CDR3 has 14 residues. Germline loops: CDR1 LNHDA, CDR2 SQIVND (reference sequence). The CDR3 DNA follows: TGTGCCACTCCAGCCAGCCCGAACACCGGGGAGCTGTTTTTT. Residues: CATPASPNTGELFF.

About this clone itself: Other DNA sequences from this sample encode an identical CDR3 as well. The chain couples TRBV29-1 to TRBJ2-7; D is ambiguous. Germline-derived CDR1 and CDR2 are SQVTM and ANQGSEA. The V end lost 5 bases, the J end lost 0 bases, and 5 bases lay between the germline ends. The CDR3 totals 11 residues. The CDR3 sequence: CSVSNSYEQYF. The CDR3 DNA sequence: TGCAGCGTTAGCAACTCCTACGAGCAGTACTTC.

J is TRBJ1-4 and V is TRBV18; 8 nucleotides agree with TRBD1. Germline assignment: CDR1 KGHSH and CDR2 LQKENI. V was clipped by 3 bases and J by 8 bases; unmatched bases: 11. This CDR3 is built from 16 residues. The chain's CDR3 is CASSPTSQGAAEKLFF. For the CDR3, the DNA is TGTGCCAGCTCACCCACATCCCAGGGGGCGGCAGAAAAACTGTTTTTT. The full variable domain, rest sourced from reference TRBV18 and TRBJ1-4, is NAGVMQNPRHLVRRRGQEARLRCSPMKGHSHVYWYRQLPEEGLKFMVYLQKENIIDESGMPKERFSAEFPKEGPSILRIQQVVRGDSAAYFCASSPTSQGAAEKLFFGSGTQLSVL.

The rearrangement uses TRBV7-3 and TRBJ2-2; 11 bases align to TRBD2. Losses at the gene ends were 4 bases for V and 2 bases for J; bases not matched to a gene: 3. Germline V gives CDR1 SGHTA, CDR2 FQGTGA. The CDR3 has 16 residues. The CDR3 DNA follows: TGTGCCAGCAGCTCCCGACTAGCGGGAAACACCGGGGAGCTGTTTTTT. This sequence encodes CASSSRLAGNTGELFF.

This clone was seen only once. The gene calls are TRBV2 and TRBJ1-1, with 8 nucleotides matching TRBD1. Trimming took 6 bases from V and 4 from J; bases not matched to a gene: 7. Germline loops: CDR1 SNHLY, CDR2 FYNNEI. This CDR3 is built from 14 residues. The CDR3 is CASSPSGGGTEAFF. The CDR3, as DNA: TGTGCCAGCAGCCCGTCAGGGGGCGGCACTGAAGCTTTCTTT.

The chain joins TRBV10-3 to TRBJ2-7; the match to TRBD1 covers 7 bases. Germline V gives CDR1 ENHRY, CDR2 SYGVKD. This CDR3 has 14 amino acids. V was pared by 10 bases and J by 0 bases, with 9 bases of the junction left unmatched. DNA for the CDR3: TGTGCCACCAAGCCCGGGACAGACTCCTACGAGCAGTACTTC. Its protein is CATKPGTDSYEQYF.